The 11 T cell receptor beta chains given below trace back to one sample, sequenced in a study of shared clonotypes between healthy human individuals. The table came from immunoSEQ multiplex PCR; TCRdb's copy has only in-frame clones and leaves some out. The sample lists about 2.4 million clones, roughly 93% occurring once. The source material was naive CD4+ T cells from PBMCs. As to subset: CD45RA+ positively selected. The receptors derive from a man between 18 and 29 years old in good health. Some clones in this sample may be carry-over from other donors' samples.

The chain carries TRBV29-1 and TRBJ2-3, with D maybe TRBD1 (5 bases). CDR3 length: 15 amino acids. Germline V gives CDR1 SQVTM, CDR2 ANQGSEA. Trimming left V 5 bases short and J 3 bases short, with 18 bases between. The CDR3 coding sequence is TGCAGCGTTAATCTGGAGTCAGGGTCGACAGATACGCAGTATTTT. Residues: CSVNLESGSTDTQYF.

The V call is TRBV4-3, the J call TRBJ2-2; 11 bases map to TRBD1. The CDR3 contains 21 residues. J gave up 6 bases and V 4 bases, and 22 bases lay outside the gene matches. Germline CDR1 and CDR2: LGHNA and YSLEER. The DNA for the CDR3 is TGCGCCAGCAGCCTCCTTTCCGGGACAGGGGGTCCTCGCGGGAGGGCCGGGGAGCTGTTTTTT. Its translation is CASSLLSGTGGPRGRAGELFF.

This chain joins TRBV2 and TRBJ1-2, with D tentatively TRBD1 (6 bases). The germline V gene has CDR1 SNHLY and CDR2 FYNNEI. With 6 bases removed from V and 0 bases from J, the gap between germline ends came to 14 bases. The CDR3 is made up of 15 amino acids. CDR3 in DNA: TGTGCCAGCAGCCGGGGGGGGCCAGCTAACTATGGCTACACCTTC. It is translated as CASSRGGPANYGYTF.

The chain joins TRBV18 to TRBJ1-4; D uncertain. Trimming took off 2 bases at V and 5 bases at J, with 15 bases between the two ends. This CDR3 is built from 16 residues. CDR1 is KGHSH and CDR2 is LQKENI in the germline V gene. This CDR3 reads CASSPGGRLTNEKLFF. The CDR3 coding sequence is TGTGCCAGCTCACCAGGCGGACGCCTCACAAATGAAAAACTGTTTTTT.

J is TRBJ2-7 and V is TRBV11-1; TRBD1 matches 9 bases. The CDR3 covers 15 residues. The ends lost 5 bases at V and 0 bases at J; junction bases unmatched: 5. CDR1 and CDR2 from the germline V gene are SGHAT and FQDESV (reference sequence). The CDR3 loop is CASSRGTGSSYEQYF. The CDR3 DNA sequence: TGTGCCAGCAGCCGCGGGACAGGGAGCTCCTACGAGCAGTACTTC. The variable domain in full, completed from reference TRBV11-1 and TRBJ2-7, reads EAEVAQSPRYKITEKSQAVAFWCDPISGHATLYWYRQILGQGPELLVQFQDESVVDDSQLPKDRFSAERLKGVDSTLKIQPAELGDSAMYLCASSRGTGSSYEQYFGPGTRLTVT.

The rearrangement uses TRBV5-4 and TRBJ2-4, with a possible D match to TRBD2 (6 bases). The CDR3 consists of 16 residues. In germline, CDR1 is SGHNT, CDR2 YYREEE (reference sequence). Trimming removed 0 bases from V and 0 bases from J, with 10 bases in between. In DNA form, the CDR3 reads TGTGCCAGCAGCTTGGTAGCCGGGGGAGCCAAAAACATTCAGTACTTC. Its translation: CASSLVAGGAKNIQYF.

This clone was seen just once. The chain is built from TRBV6-5 and TRBJ1-4, with a weak D call TRBD1 (6 bases). With 0 bases removed from V and 7 bases from J, the gap between germline ends came to 12 bases. This CDR3 is built from 15 residues. Germline CDR1 MNHEY, CDR2 SVGAGI. CDR3 amino acids: CASSYSGGAGEKLFF. CDR3 DNA sequence: TGTGCCAGCAGTTACTCGGGGGGGGCAGGTGAAAAACTGTTTTTT.

The chain carries TRBV30 and TRBJ2-7; tentatively, D is TRBD2 (5 bases). Trimming left V 4 bases short and J 7 bases short, with 14 bases between. Germline CDR1 is GTSNPN and CDR2 is SVGIG (reference sequence). The CDR3 has 12 residues. As DNA, the CDR3 is TGTGCCTGGACCGTAGAGGGAGATGAGCAGTACTTC. Amino acid sequence: CAWTVEGDEQYF.

This chain links TRBV30 with TRBJ1-1; 9 bases map to TRBD1. With V trimmed by 2 bases and J by 7 bases, 8 bases remained unmatched. There are 14 residues in the CDR3. The germline V gene has CDR1 GTSNPN and CDR2 SVGIG (reference sequence). CDR3 in DNA: TGTGCCTGGAGTTTCTACAGGGGGCAGGGTGAAGCTTTCTTT. It translates to CAWSFYRGQGEAFF.

The genes are TRBV18 and TRBJ2-7; possibly TRBD1 for D (5 bases). This CDR3 is built from 13 residues. V gave up 5 bases and J gave up 7 bases, with 15 bases separating them. Germline CDR1 is KGHSH and CDR2 is LQKENI. CDR3 nucleotides: TGTGCCAGCTCAAGCCAGGGTATAGGGGAGCAGTACTTC. Translation: CASSSQGIGEQYF.

DNA of the CDR3: TGTGCTAGTGGTTTGTACTTATCTGGAGGCAATGAGCAGTTCTTC. It is translated as CASGLYLSGGNEQFF. The V call is TRBV12-5, the J call TRBJ2-1; maybe TRBD2 (5 bases). The V end lost 2 bases, the J end lost 6 bases, and 14 bases lay between the germline ends. CDR1 and CDR2 from the germline V gene are LGHNT and FRNRAP. The length of the CDR3 is 15 residues.